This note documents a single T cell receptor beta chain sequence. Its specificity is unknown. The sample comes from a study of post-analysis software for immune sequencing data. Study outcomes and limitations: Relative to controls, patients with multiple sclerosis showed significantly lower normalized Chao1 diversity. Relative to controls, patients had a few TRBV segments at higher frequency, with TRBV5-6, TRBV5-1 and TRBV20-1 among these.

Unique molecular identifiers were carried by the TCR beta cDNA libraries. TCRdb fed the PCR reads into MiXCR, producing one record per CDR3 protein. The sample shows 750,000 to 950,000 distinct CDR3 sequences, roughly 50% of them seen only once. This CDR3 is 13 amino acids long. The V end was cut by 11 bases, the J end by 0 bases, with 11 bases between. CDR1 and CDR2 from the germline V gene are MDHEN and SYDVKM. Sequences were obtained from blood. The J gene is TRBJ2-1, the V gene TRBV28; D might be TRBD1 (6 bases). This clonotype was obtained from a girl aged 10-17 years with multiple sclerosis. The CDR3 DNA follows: TGTGCCGCCCAGGGGAGCTCCTACAATGAGCAGTTCTTC. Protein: CAAQGSSYNEQFF. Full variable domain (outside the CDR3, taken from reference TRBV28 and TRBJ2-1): DVKVTQSSRYLVKRTGEKVFLECVQDMDHENMFWYRQDPGLGLRLIYFSYDVKMKEKGDIPEGYSVSREKKERFSLILESASTNQTSMYLCAAQGSSYNEQFFGPGTRLTVL.